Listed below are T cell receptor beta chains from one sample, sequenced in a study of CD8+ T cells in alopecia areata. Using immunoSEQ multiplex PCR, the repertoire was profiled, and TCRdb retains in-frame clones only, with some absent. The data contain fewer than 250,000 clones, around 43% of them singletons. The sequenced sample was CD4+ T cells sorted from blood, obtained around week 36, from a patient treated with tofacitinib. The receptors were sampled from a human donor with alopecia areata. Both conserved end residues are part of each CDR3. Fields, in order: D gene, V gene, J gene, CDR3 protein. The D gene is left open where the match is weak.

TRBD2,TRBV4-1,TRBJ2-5,CASSPRKSGRALETQYF
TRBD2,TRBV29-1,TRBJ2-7,CSVAPWASGSVEQYF
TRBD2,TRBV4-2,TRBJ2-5,CASSQAQREQETQYF
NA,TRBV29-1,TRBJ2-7,CSAAGAYEQYF
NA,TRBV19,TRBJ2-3,CASSKRDRLTDTQYF
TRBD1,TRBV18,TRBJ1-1,CASSPRNRDRGAEAFF
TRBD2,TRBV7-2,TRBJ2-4,CASSQRLAGGRMAKNIQYF
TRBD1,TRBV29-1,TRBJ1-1,CSVGDRIDTEAFF
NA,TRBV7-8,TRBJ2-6,CASSLSLNSGANVLTF
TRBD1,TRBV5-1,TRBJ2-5,CASSLSFGTGVETQYF
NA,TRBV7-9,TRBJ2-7,CASSLGLGSWEQYF
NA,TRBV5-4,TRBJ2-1,CASSSGVPSYNEQFF
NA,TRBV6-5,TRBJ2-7,CASSYSGGSRTYEQYF
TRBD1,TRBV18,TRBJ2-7,CASSPGQAPSYEQYF
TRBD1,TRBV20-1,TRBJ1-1,CRVDRAGAFF
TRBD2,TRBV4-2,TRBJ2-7,CASSQPSRSGAYEQYF
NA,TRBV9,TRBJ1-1,CASSVADGGRNEAFF
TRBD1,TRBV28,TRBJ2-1,CASSLAGTGGRLEQFF
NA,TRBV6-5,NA,CASRRQLGYEQYF
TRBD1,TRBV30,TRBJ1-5,CAWSVGTGSNQPQHF
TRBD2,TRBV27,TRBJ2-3,CASSPLAGGTDTQYF
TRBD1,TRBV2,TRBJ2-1,CASKNRGGGSYNEQFF
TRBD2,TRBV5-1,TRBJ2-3,CASSLTSGQTDTQYF
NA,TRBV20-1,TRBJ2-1,CSASLREQFF
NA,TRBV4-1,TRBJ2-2,CASGRPRITGELFF
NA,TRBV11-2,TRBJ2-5,CASSFITGQETQYF
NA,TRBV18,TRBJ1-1,CASSPGEVVTEAFF
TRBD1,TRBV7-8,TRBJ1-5,CASSSTGAYSNQPQHF
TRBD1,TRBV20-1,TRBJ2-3,CSARTGQGAYF
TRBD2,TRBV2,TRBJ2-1,CASSFSSGLNEQFF
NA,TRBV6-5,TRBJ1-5,CASSYRAVEPQHF
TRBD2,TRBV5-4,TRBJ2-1,CASSPSSGSDNEQFF
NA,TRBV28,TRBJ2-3,CASLPGPGDTQYF
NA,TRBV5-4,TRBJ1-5,CASSPGARHF
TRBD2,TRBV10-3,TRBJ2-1,CAITASGSNEQFF
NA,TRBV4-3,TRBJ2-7,CASSRTVSYEQYF
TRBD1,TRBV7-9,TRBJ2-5,CASSLRQGVQETQYF
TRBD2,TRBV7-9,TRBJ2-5,CASSSGTQETQYF